The 7 T cell receptor beta chains listed next were all sequenced from one sample in a study of shared clonotypes between healthy human individuals. The repertoire was sequenced with immunoSEQ multiplex PCR; TCRdb's copy has only in-frame clones and lacks some. The sample lists around 1.9 million clones, approximately 94% occurring once. Terminally differentiated effector memory CD45RA+ cells were excluded by CCR7 positive selection of CD45RO-negative cells. The specimen was naive CD8+ T cells from PBMCs. These receptors all come from a man aged 18 to 29 in good health. Some clones in this sample may be carry-over from other donors' samples.

The V gene is TRBV27, the J gene TRBJ2-1, with D possibly being TRBD1 or TRBD2 (5 bases each). V lost 3 bases to trimming and J lost 8 bases, with 20 bases between them. The V gene's germline CDR1 is MNHEY and CDR2 SMNVEV (reference sequence). CDR3 length equals 16 residues. The CDR3 region is CASSFRADKQQDEQFF. The CDR3 bases are TGTGCCAGCAGTTTTCGAGCGGACAAGCAGCAGGATGAGCAGTTCTTC.

A single count supports this clone. The rearrangement links TRBV19 to TRBJ2-7, with unresolved D. CDR3 length equals 15 residues. The germline V gene encodes CDR1 LNHDA and CDR2 SQIVND (reference sequence). V lost 3 bases, J lost 1 base, and 13 bases lay in between. The CDR3 region has the DNA TGTGCCAGTAGTATTGACGCCAAACCGTCCTACGAGCAGTACTTC. Translated: CASSIDAKPSYEQYF.

This chain links TRBV10-3 with TRBJ2-1; D is unclear. The CDR3 totals 15 residues. Deletions cut 3 bases from V and 0 bases from J, with 9 bases between. CDR1 is ENHRY and CDR2 is SYGVKD in the germline V gene. CDR3 sequence (DNA): TGTGCCATCAGTGACGGCGGAGACTCCTACAATGAGCAGTTCTTC. Its protein is CAISDGGDSYNEQFF.

Remarks on this clone: Other DNA sequences from this sample encode an identical CDR3 as well. This chain connects TRBV9 to TRBJ1-2; a possible D gene is TRBD1 (5 bases). The length of the CDR3 is 12 residues. Trimming shortened V by 3 bases and J by 2 bases, and 5 bases separated the two germline ends. Germline lookup yields CDR1 SGDLS and CDR2 YYNGEE. The CDR3 DNA sequence: TGTGCCAGCAGCGGGGGGAACTATGGCTACACCTTC. This codes for CASSGGNYGYTF. Complete variable domain (other parts from reference TRBV9 and TRBJ1-2): DSGVTQTPKHLITATGQRVTLRCSPRSGDLSVYWYQQSLDQGLQFLIQYYNGEERAKGNILERFSAQQFPDLHSELNLSSLELGDSALYFCASSGGNYGYTFGSGTRLTVV.

Of note for this clone: Other DNA sequences from this sample encode an identical CDR3 as well. The chain links TRBV7-2 to TRBJ2-7; D is possibly TRBD2 (6 bases). The CDR3 length is 14 residues. V was shortened by 0 bases and J by 2 bases, with 8 bases between the two germline ends. In germline, CDR1 is SGHTA, CDR2 FQGNSA. The CDR3 loop reads CASSLAGSPYEQYF. Written as DNA, the CDR3 is TGTGCCAGCAGCTTAGCCGGGAGCCCCTACGAGCAGTACTTC.

The CDR3 sequence: CAGSAFRNYGYTF. The DNA for the CDR3 is TGTGCCGGCTCGGCTTTCCGGAACTATGGCTACACCTTC. V usage is TRBV28 and J usage is TRBJ1-2; no reliable D call. This CDR3 is 13 amino acids long. Germline V gives CDR1 MDHEN, CDR2 SYDVKM. The V and J ends lost 11 bases and 2 bases respectively, with 15 bases between them.

This rearrangement joins TRBV2 to TRBJ2-1; D may be TRBD1 (5 bases). With 3 bases removed from V and 3 bases from J, the gap between germline ends came to 21 bases. CDR1 and CDR2 from the germline V gene are SNHLY and FYNNEI. The CDR3 sequence is 18 residues long. CDR3 in amino acids: CASSDHSRARAGYNEQFF. The CDR3 DNA sequence: TGTGCCAGCAGTGACCATTCCAGGGCCCGGGCTGGCTACAATGAGCAGTTCTTC.